This T cell receptor beta chain is drawn from a study of blood T cell repertoires in COVID-19 (dated by TCRdb to 2020 to 2022). Context from the whole study: Samples from collaborators originated in the United States, Italy and Spain and spanned both the acute and convalescent phases of COVID-19. The material from the prospective study consisted of cDNA or gDNA derived from T cells, B-cell-depleted T cells, or PBMCs. The dataset comprised deeply sampled blood TCRbeta repertoires from subjects exposed to, actively infected with, or recovered from COVID-19. The repertoires were made available in a free public database intended to serve as a resource for research on the immune response to SARS-CoV-2. The samples were drawn from two sources: the first 160 participants of the ongoing ImmuneRACE study, and 950 to 1,500 subjects contributed by 6 global collaborators. The sample metadata nearly always contained a de-identified subject ID, COVID-19 status, age in years and sex. HLA class I and class II types, where available, came from metadata supplied by the sample provider rather than from assay-based typing.

Comments on this clone: No cognate antigen has been identified for it. No clone much larger than this one lies a single base away; base qualities are absent.

At one collaborating source in Seattle, patients were enrolled during active infection and were followed longitudinally through the course of disease. The collaborating institutions used their own protocols to collect whole blood in K2EDTA tubes. Collaborator samples were shipped for TCRbeta analysis as frozen whole blood, isolated PBMCs, or DNA extracted from either sample type. TCRbeta CDR3 regions were amplified from genomic DNA using the immunoSEQ Assay, a bias-controlled multiplex PCR. In the paper's pipeline: Within the assay, amplification of reference gene primers was used to estimate how many nucleated cells each sample contained. Sequence reads were collapsed and filtered to measure the absolute abundance of every unique TCRbeta CDR3 rearrangement. For each sample, productive Simpson clonality was calculated as the square root of Simpson's diversity index over productive rearrangements. Imported from immuneACCESS, the table was reduced by TCRdb to in-frame sequences with V and J called. These copies leave out some clones; in studies compared against another copy, an unresolved V gene accounts for under half, and the cause of the remainder is not known. V and J calls plus clone size are reproduced from that table; the DNA served to infer D and trimming. In all, the sample holds under 75,000 clones, and roughly 72% of those were seen once. Around 4.4% of the sample is held by the ten biggest clonotypes.

Beyond this particular receptor, the publication reports: The quantity of clinical and demographic metadata differed by source and by participant and was supplied without curation.

The receptor comes from a woman in her seventies with COVID-19, enrolled during active disease. Specimen: peripheral blood.

The DNA sequence follows: TGCGCCAGCAGCCCTTTGGGGGGCTACGAGCAGTACTTC. This sequence encodes CASSPLGGYEQYF. The chain was built from TRBV4-1 and TRBJ2-7, with TRBD2 as a weak D call on 6 bases. Via the germline V gene, CDR1 is MGHRA and CDR2 YSYEKL. V loses 4 bases of germline sequence and J loses 3 bases, and the interval between the two ends is 10 bases. There are 13 amino acids in the CDR3, from cysteine to phenylalanine inclusive. Of the read, only the CDR3 DNA is kept; its 39 bases are in frame from base 1.